One sample yielded the 11 T cell receptor beta chains listed below, sequenced in a study of OX40 agonist ivuxolimab in advanced cancers. Using immunoSEQ multiplex PCR, the repertoire was profiled, and TCRdb retains in-frame clones only, with some absent. There are about 64,000 clones in the sample; around 84% occur only once, and just under 5% lies in the top ten. Sequenced here: CD4+ or CD8+ T cells sorted from blood, sampled in a trial of the OX40 agonist ivuxolimab. These receptor sequences come from an adult with an advanced solid tumor such as melanoma, head and neck, liver or kidney cancer.

CDR3 region: CASSYVPGGGGEAFF. The CDR3 DNA follows: TGTGCCAGCAGTTACGTACCAGGGGGAGGTGGGGAAGCTTTCTTT. The V and J genes are TRBV6-5 and TRBJ1-1, with TRBD1 identical over 7 bases. Trimming cost V 2 bases and J 8 bases; bases outside gene matches: 11. The CDR3 length is 15 residues. Germline V gene data show CDR1 as MNHEY and CDR2 as SVGAGI.

This chain joins TRBV5-6 and TRBJ2-1, with 13 bases fitting TRBD2. The germline V gene encodes CDR1 SGHDT and CDR2 YYEEEE. Trimming removed 7 bases from V and 10 bases from J; junction bases left unmatched: 8. The CDR3 consists of 14 residues. The CDR3 reads CASRRTSGRREQFF. The CDR3 nucleotides are TGTGCCAGCCGTCGGACTAGCGGGAGAAGGGAGCAGTTCTTC.

The chain uses TRBV5-6 and TRBJ2-3; no clear D. Germline V gene lookup returns CDR1 SGHDT and CDR2 YYEEEE. There are 12 residues in the CDR3. Trimming cost V 0 bases and J 7 bases, with 6 bases left between them. CDR3 sequence: CASSLARYTQYF. The CDR3 DNA follows: TGTGCCAGCAGCTTGGCCAGATATACGCAGTATTTT.

The V and J genes are TRBV7-8 and TRBJ1-2; 8 bases map to TRBD1. Germline values: CDR1 SGHVS, CDR2 FQNEAQ. CDR3 size: 18 residues. J was trimmed by 4 bases and V by 5 bases; bases with no gene match: 18. The CDR3 sequence is CASSQSAGAGGPTYGYTF. In DNA, the CDR3 is TGTGCCAGCAGCCAATCAGCCGGTGCAGGGGGCCCGACCTATGGCTACACCTTC.

This clone was observed a handful of times. This rearrangement joins TRBV29-1 to TRBJ2-5; no definite D call. V was trimmed by 4 bases and J by 5 bases, leaving 17 bases between them. This CDR3 has 14 amino acids. Germline assignment: CDR1 SQVTM and CDR2 ANQGSEA. The DNA for the CDR3 is TGCAGCGTTGGCCGAATAGCAAGTGAGGAGACCCAGTACTTC. Encoded protein: CSVGRIASEETQYF.

This chain joins TRBV18 and TRBJ2-1, with 9 bases fitting TRBD2. In germline, CDR1 is KGHSH, CDR2 LQKENI. V trimming: 2 bases; J trimming: 5 bases; junction bases outside the gene matches: 4. The CDR3 consists of 15 residues. The CDR3 nucleotides are TGTGCCAGCTCACCATTGACTAGCGGCAACAATGAGCAGTTCTTC. Its protein is CASSPLTSGNNEQFF.

This clone was counted between two and nine times. The chain carries TRBV7-8 and TRBJ2-2, with D tentatively TRBD2 (6 bases). The CDR3 has 13 residues. The germline V gene has CDR1 SGHVS and CDR2 FQNEAQ. V was shortened by 7 bases and J by 1 base, with 7 bases between the two germline ends. CDR3 protein: CASTGVNTGELFF. CDR3 DNA sequence: TGTGCCAGCACGGGAGTGAACACCGGGGAGCTGTTTTTT.

V gene TRBV7-3 combines with J gene TRBJ1-2; 8 nucleotides match TRBD1. The CDR3 loop spans 14 amino acids. In germline, CDR1 is SGHTA, CDR2 FQGTGA. J was trimmed by 8 bases and V by 5 bases; bases with no gene match: 10. The CDR3 protein is CASSPQGALSGYTF. Here the CDR3 DNA reads TGTGCCAGCAGCCCCCAGGGGGCTCTTTCCGGCTACACCTTC.

CDR3 loop: CASSPQTGGGYEQYF. DNA of the CDR3: TGTGCCAGCTCACCCCAAACGGGAGGAGGGTACGAGCAGTACTTC. The J gene is TRBJ2-7, the V gene TRBV18, with TRBD2 matching 7 bases. The CDR3 is 15 amino acids. Trimming took 3 bases from V and 4 from J; bases not matched to a gene: 9. CDR1 and CDR2 (germline): KGHSH, LQKENI.

This chain connects TRBV4-1 to TRBJ1-6; D remains ambiguous. The CDR3 runs to 19 residues. V was shortened by 4 bases and J by 5 bases, with 24 bases between the two germline ends. From germline, CDR1 is MGHRA and CDR2 YSYEKL. The CDR3 here is CASSPENLWETGDNSPLHF. CDR3 sequence (DNA): TGCGCCAGCAGCCCGGAGAACCTCTGGGAGACGGGTGATAATTCACCCCTCCACTTT.

This clone ranks as medium-sized. The J gene is TRBJ1-1, the V gene TRBV2; no reliable D call. CDR1 is SNHLY, CDR2 FYNNEI, per germline. V lost 8 bases and J lost 0, with 16 bases in between. The CDR3 is 15 residues long. CDR3 amino acids: CASGAGGPMNTEAFF. CDR3 DNA: TGTGCCAGCGGCGCGGGAGGGCCCATGAACACTGAAGCTTTCTTT.